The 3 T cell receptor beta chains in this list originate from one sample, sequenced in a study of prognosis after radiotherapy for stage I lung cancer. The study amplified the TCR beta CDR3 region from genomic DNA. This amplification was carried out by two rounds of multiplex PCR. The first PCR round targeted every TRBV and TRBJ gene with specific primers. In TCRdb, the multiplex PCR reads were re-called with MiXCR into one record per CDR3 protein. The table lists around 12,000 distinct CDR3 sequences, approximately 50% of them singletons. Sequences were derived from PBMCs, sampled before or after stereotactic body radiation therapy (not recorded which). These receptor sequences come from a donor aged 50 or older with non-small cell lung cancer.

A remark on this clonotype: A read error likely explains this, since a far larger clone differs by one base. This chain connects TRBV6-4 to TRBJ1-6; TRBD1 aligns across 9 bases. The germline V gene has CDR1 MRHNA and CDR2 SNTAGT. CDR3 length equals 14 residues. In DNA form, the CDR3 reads TGTGCCAGCAGACAGGGACAGGGCCTTTCACACCTCCACTTT. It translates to CASRQGQGLSHLHF.

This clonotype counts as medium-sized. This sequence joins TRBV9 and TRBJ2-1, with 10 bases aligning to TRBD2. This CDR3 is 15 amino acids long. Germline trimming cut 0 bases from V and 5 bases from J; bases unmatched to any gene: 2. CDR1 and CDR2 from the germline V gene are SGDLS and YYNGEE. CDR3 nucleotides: TGTGCCAGCAGCGTAGGTCTAGCGGGGGACAATGAGCAGTTCTTC. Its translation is CASSVGLAGDNEQFF.

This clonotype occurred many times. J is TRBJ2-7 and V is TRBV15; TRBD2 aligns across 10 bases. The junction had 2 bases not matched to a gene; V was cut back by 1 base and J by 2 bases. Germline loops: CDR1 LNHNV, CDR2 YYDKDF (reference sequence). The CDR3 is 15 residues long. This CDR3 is CATSRGAGGPYEQYF. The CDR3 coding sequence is TGTGCCACCAGCAGAGGAGCGGGAGGGCCCTACGAGCAGTACTTC.